This TCR beta chain was sequenced for a study of blood T cell repertoires in COVID-19. Study-level information: COVID-19 samples, acute and convalescent, were from the United States, Italy and Spain.

The repertoire was sequenced with immunoSEQ multiplex PCR; TCRdb's copy has only in-frame clones and lacks some. The sample comprises fewer than 350,000 clones, about nine tenths of which are singletons, and 1.5% to 2% rests with the top ten. Trimming removed 3 bases from V and 0 bases from J, with 18 bases in between. CDR1 is LGHNA and CDR2 is YSLEER in the germline V gene. The CDR3 has 17 residues. In its sample, this clone was seen once. The sample consisted of PBMCs or T cells enriched from blood (not recorded which). This sequence was found in a woman in her 40s who had recovered from COVID-19. The chain employs TRBV4-3 and TRBJ2-7; a weak D match, TRBD2 (6 bases). CDR3 nucleotides: TGCGCCAGCAGCCAGTCCCTCTTGGGGAGGAGCTCCTACGAGCAGTACTTC. As protein: CASSQSLLGRSSYEQYF.